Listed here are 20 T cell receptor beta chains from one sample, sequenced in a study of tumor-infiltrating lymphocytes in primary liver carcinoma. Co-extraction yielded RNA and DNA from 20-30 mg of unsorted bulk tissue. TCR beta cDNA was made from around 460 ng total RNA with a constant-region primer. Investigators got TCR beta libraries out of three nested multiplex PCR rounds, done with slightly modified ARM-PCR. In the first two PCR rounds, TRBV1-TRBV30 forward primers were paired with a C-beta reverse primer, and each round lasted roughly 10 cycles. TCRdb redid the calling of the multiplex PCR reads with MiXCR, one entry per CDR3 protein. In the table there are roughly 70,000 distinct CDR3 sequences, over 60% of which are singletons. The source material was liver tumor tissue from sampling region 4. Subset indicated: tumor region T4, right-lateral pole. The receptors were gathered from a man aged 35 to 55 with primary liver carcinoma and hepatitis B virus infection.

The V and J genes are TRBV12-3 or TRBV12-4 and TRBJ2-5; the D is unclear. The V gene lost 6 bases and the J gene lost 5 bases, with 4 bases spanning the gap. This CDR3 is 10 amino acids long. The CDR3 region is CASSGETQYF. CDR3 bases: TGTGCCAGCAGCGGGGAGACCCAGTACTTC.

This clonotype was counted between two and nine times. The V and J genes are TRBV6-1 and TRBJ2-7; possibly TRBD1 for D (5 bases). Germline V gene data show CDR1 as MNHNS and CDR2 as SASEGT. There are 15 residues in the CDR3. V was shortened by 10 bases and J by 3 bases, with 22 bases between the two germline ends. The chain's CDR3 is CANRRLGRVHYEQYF. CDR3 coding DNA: TGTGCCAACAGGCGCCTAGGAAGGGTCCACTACGAGCAGTACTTC.

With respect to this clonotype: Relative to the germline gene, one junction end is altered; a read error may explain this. The CDR3 DNA follows: TGTACCAGCAGTTACCAATCCGGGACAGGAGTCTCTAATCAGCCCCAGCATTTT. Amino acid sequence: CTSSYQSGTGVSNQPQHF. The chain uses TRBV6-2 or TRBV6-3 and TRBJ1-5; 8 bases align to TRBD1. The CDR3 spans 18 residues. CDR1 and CDR2 from the germline V gene are MNHEY and SVGEGT.

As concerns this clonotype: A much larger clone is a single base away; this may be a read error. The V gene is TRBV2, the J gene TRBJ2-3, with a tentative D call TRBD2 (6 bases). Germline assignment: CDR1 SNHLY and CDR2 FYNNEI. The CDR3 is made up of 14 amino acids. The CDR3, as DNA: TGTGCCAGCAGTGGTAGCGGTCGGTTAGATACGCGGTATTTT. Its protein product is CASSGSGRLDTRYF.

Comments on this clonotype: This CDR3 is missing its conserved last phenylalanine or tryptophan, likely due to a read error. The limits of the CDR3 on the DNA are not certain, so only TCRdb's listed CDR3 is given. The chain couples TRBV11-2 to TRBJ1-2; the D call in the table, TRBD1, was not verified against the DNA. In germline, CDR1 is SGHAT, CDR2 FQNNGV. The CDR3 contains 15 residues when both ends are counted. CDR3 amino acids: CASSLGGAALGGYNL.

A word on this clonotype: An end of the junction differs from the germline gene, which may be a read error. Here the CDR3 DNA reads TGTGTCAGCGGCCGAGGTAGGGCAGGGGTCTTCGCTGAAGCTTTCTTT. Translating it yields CVSGRGRAGVFAEAFF. The chain couples TRBV11-2 to TRBJ1-1, with D possibly being TRBD1 (6 bases). This CDR3 is 16 amino acids long. Germline-derived CDR1 and CDR2 are SGHAT and FQNNGV. The whole variable domain, remainder taken from reference TRBV11-2 and TRBJ1-1, is EAGVAQSPRYKIIEKRQSVAFWCNPISGHATLYWYQQILGQGPKLLIQFQNNGVVDDSQLPKDRFSAERLKGVDSTLKIQPAKLEDSAVYLCVSGRGRAGVFAEAFFGQGTRLTVV.

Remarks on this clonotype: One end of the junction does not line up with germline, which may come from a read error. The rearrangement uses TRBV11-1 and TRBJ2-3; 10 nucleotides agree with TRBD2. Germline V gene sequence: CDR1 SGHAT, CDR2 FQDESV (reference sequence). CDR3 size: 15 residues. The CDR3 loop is CASGLAGGSTDTQYF. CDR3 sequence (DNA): TGTGCCAGCGGCTTAGCGGGAGGAAGCACAGATACGCAGTATTTT.

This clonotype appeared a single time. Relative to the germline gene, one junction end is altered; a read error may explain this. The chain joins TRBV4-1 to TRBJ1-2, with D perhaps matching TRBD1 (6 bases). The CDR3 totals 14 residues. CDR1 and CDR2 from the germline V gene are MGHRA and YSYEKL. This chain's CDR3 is CATSQGDRNYGYIF. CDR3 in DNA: TGCGCCACCAGCCAAGGAGACAGGAACTATGGCTACATCTTC.

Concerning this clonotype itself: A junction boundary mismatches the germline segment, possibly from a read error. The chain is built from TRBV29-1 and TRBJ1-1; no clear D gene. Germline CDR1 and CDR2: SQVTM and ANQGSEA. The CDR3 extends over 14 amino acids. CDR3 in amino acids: CCVGQSTFGTEAFF. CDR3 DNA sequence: TGCTGCGTTGGGCAGTCGACGTTTGGTACTGAAGCTTTCTTT. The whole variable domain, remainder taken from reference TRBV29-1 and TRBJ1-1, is SAVISQKPSRDICQRGTSLTIQCQVDSQVTMMFWYRQQPGQSLTLIATANQGSEATYESGFVIDKFPISRPNLTFSTLTVSNMSPEDSSIYLCCVGQSTFGTEAFFGQGTRLTVV.

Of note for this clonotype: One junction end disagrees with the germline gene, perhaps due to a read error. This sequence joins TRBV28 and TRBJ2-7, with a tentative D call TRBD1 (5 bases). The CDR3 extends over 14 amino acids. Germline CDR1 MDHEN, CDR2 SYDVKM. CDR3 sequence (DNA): TGTGTCAGCAGCCTAGGACATCGATCCTACGAGCAGTACTTC. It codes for CVSSLGHRSYEQYF.

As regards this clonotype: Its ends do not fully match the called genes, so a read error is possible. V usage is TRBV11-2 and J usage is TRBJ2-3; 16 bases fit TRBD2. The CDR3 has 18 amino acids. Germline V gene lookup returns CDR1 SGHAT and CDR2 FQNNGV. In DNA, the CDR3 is TGCGCCAGCAGCTTAGGAGGGACTAGCGGGAGGGCTGAAGATACGCGGTATTTT. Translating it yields CASSLGGTSGRAEDTRYF.

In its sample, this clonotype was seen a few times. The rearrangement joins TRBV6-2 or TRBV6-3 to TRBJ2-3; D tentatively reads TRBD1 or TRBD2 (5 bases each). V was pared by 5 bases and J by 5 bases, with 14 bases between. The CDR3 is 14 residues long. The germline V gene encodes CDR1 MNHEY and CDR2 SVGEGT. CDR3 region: CASSRGGTGDTQYF. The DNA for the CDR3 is TGTGCCAGCAGTCGGGGCGGCACCGGAGATACGCAGTATTTT.

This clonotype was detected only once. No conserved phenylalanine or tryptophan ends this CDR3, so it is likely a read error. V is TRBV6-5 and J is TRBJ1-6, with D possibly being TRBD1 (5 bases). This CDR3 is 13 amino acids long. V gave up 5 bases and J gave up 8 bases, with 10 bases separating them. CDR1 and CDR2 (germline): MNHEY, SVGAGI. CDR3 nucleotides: TGTGCCAGCAGTGCGATAGGGGATTCACCCCTCCACATT. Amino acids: CASSAIGDSPLHI.

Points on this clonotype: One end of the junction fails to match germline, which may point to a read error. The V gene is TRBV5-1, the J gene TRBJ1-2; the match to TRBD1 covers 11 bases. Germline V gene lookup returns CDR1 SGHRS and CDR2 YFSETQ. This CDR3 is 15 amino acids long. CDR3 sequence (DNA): TGCGCCAGCAGCTCCTACGCGGGACAGGGGGGCGGCTACTCCTTC. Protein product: CASSSYAGQGGGYSF.

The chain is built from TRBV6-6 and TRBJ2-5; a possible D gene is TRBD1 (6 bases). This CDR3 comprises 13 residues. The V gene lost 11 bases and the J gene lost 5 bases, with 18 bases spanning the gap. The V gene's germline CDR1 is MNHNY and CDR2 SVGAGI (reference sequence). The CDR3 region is CADSYRQGETQYF. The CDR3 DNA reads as TGTGCCGACAGTTACCGGCAGGGGGAGACCCAGTACTTC.

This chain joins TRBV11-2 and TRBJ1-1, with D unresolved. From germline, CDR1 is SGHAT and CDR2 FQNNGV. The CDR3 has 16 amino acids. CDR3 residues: CAGSPSMGLVNTEAFF. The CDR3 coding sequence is TGTGCAGGCAGCCCATCCATGGGGTTGGTGAACACTGAAGCTTTCTTT.

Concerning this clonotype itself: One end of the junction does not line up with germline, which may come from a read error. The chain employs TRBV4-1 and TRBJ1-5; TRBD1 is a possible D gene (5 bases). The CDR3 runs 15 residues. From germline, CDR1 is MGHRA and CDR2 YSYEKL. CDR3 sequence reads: CASSPVEGSNQPQHF. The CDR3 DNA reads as TGCGCTAGCAGTCCCGTAGAGGGGAGCAATCAGCCCCAGCATTTT.

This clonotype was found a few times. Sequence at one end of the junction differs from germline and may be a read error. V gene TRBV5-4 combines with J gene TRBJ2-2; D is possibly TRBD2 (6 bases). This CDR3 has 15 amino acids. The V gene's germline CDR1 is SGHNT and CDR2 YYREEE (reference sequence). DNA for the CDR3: TGTGTCAGCAGCTCGACTAGGGCGAACACCGGGGAGCTGTTTTTT. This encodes CVSSSTRANTGELFF. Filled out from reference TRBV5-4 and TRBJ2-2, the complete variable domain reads ETGVTQSPTHLIKTRGQQVTLRCSSQSGHNTVSWYQQALGQGPQFIFQYYREEENGRGNFPPRFSGLQFPNYSSELNVNALELDDSALYLCVSSSTRANTGELFFGEGSRLTVL.

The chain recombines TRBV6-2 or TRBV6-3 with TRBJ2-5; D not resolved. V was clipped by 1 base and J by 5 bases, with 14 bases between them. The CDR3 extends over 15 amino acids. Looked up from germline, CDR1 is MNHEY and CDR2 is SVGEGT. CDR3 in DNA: TGTGCCAGCAGTTACTGGTTGACCCGAAGGGAGACCCAGTACTTC. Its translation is CASSYWLTRRETQYF.

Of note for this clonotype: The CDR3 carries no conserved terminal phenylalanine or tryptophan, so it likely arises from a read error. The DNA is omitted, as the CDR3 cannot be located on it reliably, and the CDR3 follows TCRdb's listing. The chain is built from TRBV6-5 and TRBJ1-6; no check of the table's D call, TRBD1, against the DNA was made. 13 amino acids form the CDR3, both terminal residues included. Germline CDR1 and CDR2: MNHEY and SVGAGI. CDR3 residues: CACLESWGSQPHL.